This T cell receptor (beta chain) derives from a study of early T cells in non-severe SARS-CoV-2 infection. Unique molecular identifiers (one per individual cDNA molecule) were attached. TCRdb itself ran the 5' RACE reads through MiXCR, one entry per CDR3 protein. The sample contains tens of thousands of distinct CDR3 sequences, roughly 3.5% of which appear only once. This clonotype has a count of ten or more. The CDR3 runs to 15 residues. V shed 9 bases, J shed 6 bases, and the junction held 9 bases outside the gene matches. Germline values: CDR1 WNHNN, CDR2 SYGVQD (reference sequence). The sequenced material came from whole blood. The clonotype originates from an adult who was a healthcare worker with PCR-confirmed SARS-CoV-2 infection or an uninfected control (not recorded which). The V gene is TRBV10-1, the J gene TRBJ2-2; 11 positions agree with TRBD1. CDR3 loop: CARTTGTGGSGELFF. DNA of the CDR3: TGCGCCAGGACGACCGGGACAGGGGGGTCCGGGGAGCTGTTTTTT.